These T cell receptor beta chains were read from a single sample in a study of siplizumab effects on memory and regulatory T cells. Some clones are missing from TCRdb's copy, which holds only in-frame ones; the method was immunoSEQ multiplex PCR. The data contain more than 85,000 clones, approximately 90% of them seen just once; the ten biggest clones take up over 12%. Specimen: CD4+ T cells sorted from blood. The origin of the receptors is a human donor in good health. CDR3s include the opening cysteine and the closing phenylalanine or tryptophan. A D gene is named only where the DNA matches it firmly. Rows give clone size only sometimes, using once, few, many, or a class for an expanded clone.

TRBJ2-5,-,-,TRBV5-4,CASSQRPGETQYF,TGTGCCAGCAGTCAGCGCCCAGGTGAGACCCAGTACTTC
TRBJ1-2,few,-,TRBV2,CASNLRDGYTF,TGTGCCAGCAATCTTAGGGATGGCTACACCTTC
TRBJ2-7,-,TRBD1,TRBV29-1,CSVEDRGPKPDNEQYF,TGCAGCGTTGAGGACAGGGGCCCCAAGCCCGACAACGAGCAGTACTTC
TRBJ2-5,-,-,TRBV27,CASSRARVWGTQYF,TGTGCCAGTTCCAGGGCGAGGGTTTGGGGGACCCAGTACTTC
TRBJ2-2,few,-,TRBV28,CASRGYTGELFF,TGTGCCAGCAGAGGATACACCGGGGAGCTGTTTTTT
TRBJ2-5,-,TRBD1,TRBV12-5,CASGSDTARGETQYF,TGTGCTAGTGGCTCGGACACAGCCAGGGGGGAGACCCAGTACTTC
TRBJ2-1,-,-,TRBV7-2,CASSLEPGGGPINNEQFF,TGTGCCAGCAGCTTAGAACCGGGTGGGGGCCCAATTAACAATGAGCAGTTCTTC
TRBJ1-1,-,TRBD1,TRBV10-2,CASSGTGLNTEAFF,TGCGCCAGCAGTGGGACAGGGTTGAACACTGAAGCTTTCTTT
TRBJ1-4,-,-,TRBV19,CASSYSGTNEKLFF,TGTGCCAGTAGTTACTCCGGAACTAATGAAAAACTGTTTTTT
TRBJ1-6,-,-,TRBV5-1,CASSSSDSLNSPLHF,TGCGCCAGCAGCTCCTCGGACAGTTTAAATTCACCCCTCCACTTT
TRBJ1-1,-,-,TRBV5-4,CALQLGGGQVNTEAFF,TGTGCTCTTCAGTTGGGCGGGGGGCAAGTGAACACTGAAGCTTTCTTT
TRBJ2-2,-,-,TRBV11-2,CASSPTPGVSGELFF,TGTGCCAGCAGCCCCACGCCCGGGGTTTCCGGGGAGCTGTTTTTT
TRBJ2-1,-,-,TRBV27,CASSRQLIDSYNEQFF,TGTGCCAGCAGCAGACAGTTGATAGACTCCTACAATGAGCAGTTCTTC
TRBJ2-1,once,TRBD2,TRBV15,CATSRGRRTSGLDEQFF,TGTGCCACCAGCAGAGGGAGGAGGACTAGCGGGTTGGATGAGCAGTTCTTC
TRBJ2-5,-,TRBD2,TRBV2,CASITGTSRRSGETQYF,TGTGCCAGCATCACCGGGACTAGCAGGAGAAGTGGGGAGACCCAGTACTTC
TRBJ2-5,-,-,TRBV5-6,CASSLGRSWETQYF,TGTGCCAGCAGCTTGGGTAGGTCTTGGGAGACCCAGTACTTC
TRBJ1-4,once,-,TRBV6-1,CASSENHLANEKLFF,TGTGCCAGCAGTGAGAACCATCTTGCTAATGAAAAACTGTTTTTT
TRBJ2-3,-,TRBD1,TRBV2,CASTLTGVNGDTQYF,TGTGCCAGCACCCTGACAGGGGTGAACGGAGATACGCAGTATTTT
TRBJ1-2,-,TRBD1,TRBV5-8,CASSVGQIPGYTF,TGTGCCAGCAGCGTGGGACAGATCCCTGGCTACACCTTC
TRBJ1-1,-,-,TRBV7-6,CASSSTEATEAFF,TGTGCCAGCAGCTCTACAGAGGCGACTGAAGCTTTCTTT
TRBJ1-6,-,-,TRBV10-3,CAIRDRRDNSPLHF,TGTGCCATCAGAGACCGTAGAGATAATTCACCCCTCCACTTT
TRBJ2-7,-,TRBD2,TRBV5-1,CASSLDLTRRERPEQYF,TGCGCCAGCAGCTTGGACCTTACACGGCGGGAGCGTCCCGAGCAGTACTTC
TRBJ2-1,-,-,TRBV15,CATSRDPYNEQFF,TGTGCCACCAGCAGAGATCCGTACAATGAGCAGTTCTTC
TRBJ2-1,-,-,TRBV28,CASSLGGSAASYNEQFF,TGTGCCAGCAGTTTGGGAGGCAGCGCCGCCTCCTACAATGAGCAGTTCTTC
TRBJ2-7,few,-,TRBV7-9,CASTSRSTYEQYF,TGTGCCAGCACATCTAGGTCTACGTACGAGCAGTACTTC
TRBJ2-3,-,-,TRBV15,CATSREQGRTDTQYF,TGTGCCACCAGCCGTGAGCAAGGAAGGACAGATACGCAGTATTTT
TRBJ1-3,-,TRBD1,TRBV6-1,CASTDRAGNTIYF,TGTGCCAGCACCGACAGGGCTGGAAACACCATATATTTT